The 24 T cell receptor beta chains below were found in one sample sequenced in a study of T-cell reconstitution after alpha-beta-depleted transplantation in children. Preparation of the TCRbeta library involved a method that used unique molecular identifiers. TCRdb re-called the PCR reads through MiXCR, storing one row per CDR3 protein. The data contain a few hundred thousand distinct CDR3 sequences, 15% to 20% of them singletons. The material was PBMCs, mostly from graft donor cells, obtained 360 days after TCRalphabeta/CD19-depleted stem cell transplant. The receptor source for this set is a boy under two years old who had a stem cell transplant for Wiskott-Aldrich syndrome, so the T cells may come from the graft donor.

The chain carries TRBV7-2 and TRBJ2-7; 10 nucleotides agree with TRBD2. Germline CDR1 is SGHTA and CDR2 is FQGNSA. With 1 base clipped from V and 5 bases from J, the junction kept 5 bases outside the gene matches. The CDR3 runs to 15 residues. The CDR3 reads CASSLEAGGPNEQYF. The CDR3 coding sequence is TGTGCCAGCAGCTTAGAAGCGGGGGGGCCGAACGAGCAGTACTTC.

The rearrangement joins TRBV5-1 to TRBJ2-7; D might be TRBD1 (6 bases). Germline lookup yields CDR1 SGHRS and CDR2 YFSETQ. V dropped 4 bases and J dropped 5 bases, with 16 bases sitting between them. The CDR3 has 14 amino acids. CDR3 protein: CASSRQGQMNEQYF. CDR3 in DNA: TGCGCCAGCAGCCGCCAGGGACAAATGAACGAGCAGTACTTC.

The chain joins TRBV4-3 to TRBJ2-7, with TRBD1 as a possible D gene (5 bases). CDR1 LGHNA and CDR2 YSLEER come from the germline V gene. This CDR3 comprises 15 residues. The V end lost 0 bases, the J end lost 3 bases, and 12 bases lay between the germline ends. CDR3 in DNA: TGCGCCAGCAGCCAAGACTGGGGCGACAGCTACGAGCAGTACTTC. Protein sequence: CASSQDWGDSYEQYF.

This chain uses TRBV11-2 with TRBJ2-7; D unresolved. The CDR3 is 11 residues long. Germline V gene data show CDR1 as SGHAT and CDR2 as FQNNGV. The V gene lost 5 bases and the J gene lost 7 bases, with 9 bases spanning the gap. The CDR3, as DNA: TGTGCCAGCAGCCTATCGAGGGAGCAGTACTTC. Protein: CASSLSREQYF. The entire variable domain, with the rest obtained from reference TRBV11-2 and TRBJ2-7, is as follows: EAGVAQSPRYKIIEKRQSVAFWCNPISGHATLYWYQQILGQGPKLLIQFQNNGVVDDSQLPKDRFSAERLKGVDSTLKIQPAKLEDSAVYLCASSLSREQYFGPGTRLTVT.

This clonotype was observed many times. This chain joins TRBV5-4 and TRBJ2-4; the D is unclear. The CDR3 consists of 14 residues. Trimming removed 4 bases at V and 6 bases at J, with 14 bases between. Germline CDR1 reads SGHNT; CDR2 reads YYREEE (reference sequence). The CDR3 coding sequence is TGTGCCAGCAGCCAAGCAGCCACCAGAAACATTCAGTACTTC. This gives the protein CASSQAATRNIQYF.

This chain joins TRBV7-9 and TRBJ2-1, with D maybe TRBD1 (5 bases). Trimming removed 4 bases at V and 7 bases at J, with 8 bases between. Germline CDR1 SEHNR, CDR2 FQNEAQ (reference sequence). The CDR3 runs to 12 residues. CDR3 bases: TGTGCCAGCAGCTCGACAGTAAATGAGCAGTTCTTC. It translates to CASSSTVNEQFF.

This clonotype was counted between two and nine times. CDR3 sequence reads: CASSSPLAGEYNEQFF. Written as DNA, the CDR3 is TGTGCCAGCAGTTCACCACTAGCGGGGGAATACAATGAGCAGTTCTTC. The V call is TRBV28, the J call TRBJ2-1; 11 bases align to TRBD2. Germline V gene sequence: CDR1 MDHEN, CDR2 SYDVKM. The CDR3 has 16 amino acids. The trim removed 4 bases at V and 4 bases at J, leaving 6 bases unmatched.

The sample holds a few counts of this clonotype. The chain links TRBV20-1 to TRBJ2-5; D not resolved. The CDR3 totals 13 residues. The V end was cut by 3 bases, the J end by 5 bases, with 13 bases between. CDR1 is DFQATT, CDR2 SNEGSKA, per germline (reference sequence). CDR3 protein: CSASRIVGETQYF. For the CDR3, the DNA is TGCAGTGCTAGTAGGATCGTGGGGGAGACCCAGTACTTC.

The chain links TRBV4-3 to TRBJ2-3, with D uncertain. This CDR3 spans 16 amino acids. In germline, CDR1 is LGHNA, CDR2 YSLEER. Trimming pared 0 bases from V and 1 base from J, leaving 11 bases between. CDR3 sequence (DNA): TGCGCCAGCAGCCAAGAAGGTGGCATTGGCACAGATACGCAGTATTTT. It yields the protein CASSQEGGIGTDTQYF.

In its sample, this clonotype was seen many times. The chain joins TRBV4-1 to TRBJ2-7; 7 positions match TRBD1. Germline V CDR1 and CDR2: MGHRA, YSYEKL. V lost 2 bases, J lost 1 base, and 5 bases stayed unmatched. The CDR3 loop spans 15 amino acids. The CDR3 here is CASSQPDRASYEQYF. CDR3 DNA: TGCGCCAGCAGCCAACCCGACAGGGCATCCTACGAGCAGTACTTC.

The genes are TRBV3-1 and TRBJ2-1; D gene uncertain. Trimming took off 1 base at V and 7 bases at J, with 5 bases between the two ends. CDR1 LGHDT and CDR2 YNNKEL come from the germline V gene (reference sequence). The CDR3 loop spans 12 amino acids. In DNA, the CDR3 is TGTGCCAGCAGCCAAGTGGGAAATGAGCAGTTCTTC. Protein sequence: CASSQVGNEQFF.

The chain uses TRBV2 and TRBJ2-7; TRBD1 matches 11 bases. The CDR3 is 13 residues long. CDR1 is SNHLY and CDR2 is FYNNEI in the germline V gene. V shed 8 bases and J 4 bases; nucleotides not matched to a gene: 4. In DNA, the CDR3 is TGTGCCAGCCGGACAGGGGGCGAGTACGAGCAGTACTTC. It codes for CASRTGGEYEQYF.

This chain links TRBV24-1 with TRBJ2-2; a possible D gene is TRBD1 (7 bases). CDR3 length: 16 residues. Germline values: CDR1 KGHDR, CDR2 SFDVKD. V lost 3 bases, J lost 5 bases, and 15 bases lay in between. In nucleotides, the CDR3 is TGTGCCACCAGTGATCCCAGGGGGGTTCGAACCGGGGAGCTGTTTTTT. This translates into CATSDPRGVRTGELFF.

This chain connects TRBV29-1 to TRBJ2-7; a possible D gene is TRBD2 (6 bases). Trimming took 5 bases from V and 6 from J, leaving 14 bases between them. This CDR3 spans 12 amino acids. Germline CDR1 reads SQVTM; CDR2 reads ANQGSEA. The CDR3 DNA reads as TGCAGCGTTTGGTGGAGGGCGGGCGAGCAGTACTTC. It encodes CSVWWRAGEQYF.

This clonotype was observed at least ten times. The CDR3 sequence is CASSPGQGRGNTEAFF. Written as DNA, the CDR3 is TGTGCCAGCAGTCCGGGACAGGGGAGGGGGAACACTGAAGCTTTCTTT. The rearrangement links TRBV2 to TRBJ1-1; 10 nucleotides match TRBD1. V lost 5 bases, J lost 1 base, and 7 bases stayed unmatched. Germline CDR1 reads SNHLY; CDR2 reads FYNNEI. The CDR3 has 16 amino acids.

This chain joins TRBV10-2 and TRBJ2-1, with TRBD2 matching over 16 bases. The CDR3 runs 16 residues. The V gene's germline CDR1 is WSHSY and CDR2 SAAADI. Unmatched junction bases numbered 6, after V lost 6 bases and J lost 7 bases. The CDR3 region has the DNA TGCGCCAGCAGGGGGACTAGCGGGGGGGCGTCGAATGAGCAGTTCTTC. Protein product: CASRGTSGGASNEQFF.

There are a few counts of this clonotype. This chain connects TRBV10-2 to TRBJ1-1; maybe TRBD1 (6 bases). Trimming removed 9 bases from V and 1 base from J, with 12 bases in between. Germline lookup yields CDR1 WSHSY and CDR2 SAAADI. This CDR3 is built from 13 residues. The CDR3 bases are TGCGCCAGAAGGGACAAGGCGAACACTGAAGCTTTCTTT. Residues: CARRDKANTEAFF.

Many counts were recorded for this clonotype. The V call is TRBV24-1, the J call TRBJ1-2; D is ambiguous. CDR1 and CDR2 (germline): KGHDR, SFDVKD. The CDR3 length is 13 residues. The V end lost 7 bases, the J end lost 3 bases, and 11 bases lay between the germline ends. The CDR3 region is CATRPSGDYGYTF. The CDR3 coding sequence is TGTGCCACCAGACCTTCTGGGGACTATGGCTACACCTTC.

The rearrangement links TRBV27 to TRBJ2-7, with TRBD2 as a possible D gene (6 bases). The CDR3 contains 16 residues. V was clipped by 5 bases and J by 0 bases, with 17 bases between them. Looked up from germline, CDR1 is MNHEY and CDR2 is SMNVEV (reference sequence). CDR3 bases: TGTGCCAGCAGTCCTTTGGGACTTCCAAGCTCCTACGAGCAGTACTTC. It codes for CASSPLGLPSSYEQYF.

This clonotype was recorded a few times. This sequence joins TRBV12-3 or TRBV12-4 and TRBJ2-5; a weak D match, TRBD1 (5 bases). Trimming cost V 5 bases and J 1 base, with 14 bases left between them. The CDR3 loop spans 15 amino acids. The CDR3 protein is CASSVYRLFQETQYF. The CDR3 bases are TGTGCCAGCAGTGTATACAGGCTTTTCCAAGAGACCCAGTACTTC.

In nucleotides, the CDR3 is TGTGCCAGCAGCCGGTGGAGCGGGAGAGGGACAGATACGCAGTATTTT. As protein: CASSRWSGRGTDTQYF. The chain employs TRBV7-9 and TRBJ2-3; 8 nucleotides agree with TRBD2. In germline, CDR1 is SEHNR, CDR2 FQNEAQ (reference sequence). The CDR3 extends over 16 amino acids. V gave up 5 bases and J gave up 3 bases; unmatched junction bases: 10.

This clonotype was recorded a few times. The chain carries TRBV7-9 and TRBJ2-3, with D hard to call. Per the germline V gene, CDR1 is SEHNR and CDR2 is FQNEAQ (reference sequence). Trimming left V 1 base short and J 2 bases short, with 13 bases between. The CDR3 has 16 amino acids. CDR3 protein: CASSLDPRSHTDTQYF. The CDR3 DNA follows: TGTGCCAGCAGCTTAGACCCCAGATCCCACACAGATACGCAGTATTTT.

In this sample, this clonotype turned up a few times. The DNA for the CDR3 is TGTGCCAGCAGCCCAGGGACTAGCGGCTCCTACGAGCAGTACTTC. This gives the protein CASSPGTSGSYEQYF. The chain links TRBV7-2 to TRBJ2-7; 11 bases match TRBD2. The V and J ends lost 5 bases and 0 bases, in that order; junction bases with no gene match: 3. CDR1 is SGHTA and CDR2 is FQGNSA in the germline V gene. The CDR3 has 15 amino acids.

In its sample, this clonotype was seen a few times. This chain connects TRBV10-2 to TRBJ2-5; 7 bases match TRBD1. Germline assignment: CDR1 WSHSY and CDR2 SAAADI. The CDR3 is made up of 14 amino acids. V dropped 8 bases and J dropped 2; count of bases not matched to a gene: 8. CDR3 bases: TGCGCCAGCGGACGACAGGGAGTTCAAGAGACCCAGTACTTC. Residues: CASGRQGVQETQYF.